One and the same sample provided the 28 T cell receptor beta chains below, sequenced in a study of cytomegalovirus exposure and HLA in healthy donors. PCR was performed using 60 Vbeta and 13 Jbeta primers. Profiling relied on immunoSEQ multiplex PCR, and the TCRdb table lists in-frame clones only, not all of them. The sample holds a few hundred thousand clones; approximately 80% are singletons and the top ten take 2.9%. The sequenced sample consisted of PBMCs. The receptors here all came from a man aged 25 to 40 in good health and CMV-seronegative.

This chain uses TRBV7-9 with TRBJ2-1; the match to TRBD2 covers 7 bases. The CDR3 totals 15 residues. The V and J ends lost 1 base and 9 bases, in that order; junction bases with no gene match: 9. Germline assignment: CDR1 SEHNR and CDR2 FQNEAQ (reference sequence). CDR3 protein: CASSLESRGKGEQFF. The CDR3 region has the DNA TGTGCCAGCAGCTTAGAGTCGCGGGGGAAGGGTGAGCAGTTCTTC.

This chain uses TRBV5-5 with TRBJ2-7, with D maybe TRBD1 (6 bases). This CDR3 spans 14 amino acids. CDR1 is SGHKS and CDR2 is YYEKEE in the germline V gene (reference sequence). Trimming removed 0 bases from V and 4 bases from J, with 11 bases in between. CDR3 bases: TGTGCCAGCAGCTTGGGACAGGACCTTTACGAGCAGTACTTC. This sequence encodes CASSLGQDLYEQYF.

The gene calls are TRBV9 and TRBJ1-1; possibly TRBD1 for D (6 bases). V dropped 0 bases and J dropped 0 bases, with 9 bases sitting between them. Germline CDR1 and CDR2: SGDLS and YYNGEE. This CDR3 comprises 15 residues. The CDR3 region has the DNA TGTGCCAGCAGCGTAGAGGCAGGGGTGAACACTGAAGCTTTCTTT. Translating gives CASSVEAGVNTEAFF.

The rearrangement joins TRBV10-3 to TRBJ2-3; 10 positions agree with TRBD1. J gave up 6 bases and V 6 bases, and 12 bases lay outside the gene matches. The CDR3 has 16 amino acids. Germline V CDR1 and CDR2: ENHRY, SYGVKD. The chain's CDR3 is CAISLGTGVPVDTQYF. CDR3 DNA sequence: TGTGCCATCAGCCTCGGGACAGGGGTCCCTGTGGATACGCAGTATTTT.

J is TRBJ2-7 and V is TRBV6-1; 9 nucleotides align to TRBD1. The CDR3 runs 14 residues. Per germline, CDR1 MNHNS and CDR2 SASEGT. With 5 bases clipped from V and 5 bases from J, the junction kept 7 bases outside the gene matches. In nucleotides, the CDR3 is TGTGCCAGCAGTCAAGGACAGGGGTACCACGAGCAGTACTTC. It translates to CASSQGQGYHEQYF.

This sequence joins TRBV7-8 and TRBJ2-7, with a tentative D call TRBD2 (6 bases). Germline V gene sequence: CDR1 SGHVS, CDR2 FQNEAQ. The CDR3 is 17 amino acids. The ends were cut back, 0 bases at V and 0 bases at J, with 15 bases in the middle. The CDR3 is CASSLAESGLRSYEQYF. The DNA for the CDR3 is TGTGCCAGCAGCTTAGCGGAAAGCGGGTTACGCTCCTACGAGCAGTACTTC.

The gene calls are TRBV6-1 and TRBJ2-2; weak D call: TRBD1 (5 bases). The CDR3 sequence is 14 residues long. Germline loops: CDR1 MNHNS, CDR2 SASEGT. V shed 6 bases and J shed 2 bases, with 10 bases lying between them. The CDR3 reads CASRRTLNTGELFF. As DNA, the CDR3 is TGTGCCAGCAGAAGGACACTTAACACCGGGGAGCTGTTTTTT.

There are a few counts of this clone. This rearrangement joins TRBV19 to TRBJ1-5; perhaps TRBD1 as D (5 bases). Germline CDR1 reads LNHDA; CDR2 reads SQIVND (reference sequence). The CDR3 is 16 amino acids. Trimming cost V 1 base and J 0 bases, with 10 bases left between them. CDR3: CASSIVGVYSNQPQHF. DNA for the CDR3: TGTGCCAGTAGTATAGTAGGGGTCTATAGCAATCAGCCCCAGCATTTT.

J is TRBJ1-6 and V is TRBV7-9, with D hard to call. Per germline, CDR1 SEHNR and CDR2 FQNEAQ (reference sequence). The V end lost 1 base, the J end lost 6 bases, and 13 bases lay between the germline ends. CDR3 length: 16 residues. The CDR3 loop reads CASSLGEIRFNSPLHF. The CDR3 bases are TGTGCCAGCAGCTTAGGAGAGATTAGATTTAATTCACCCCTCCACTTT. Full variable domain (rest looked up from reference TRBV7-9 and TRBJ1-6): DTGVSQNPRHKITKRGQNVTFRCDPISEHNRLYWYRQTLGQGPEFLTYFQNEAQLEKSRLLSDRFSAERPKGSFSTLEIQRTEQGDSAMYLCASSLGEIRFNSPLHFGNGTRLTVT.

This chain joins TRBV4-1 and TRBJ1-2; tentatively, D is TRBD1 (5 bases). There are 14 residues in the CDR3. The ends were cut back, 1 base at V and 7 bases at J, with 13 bases in the middle. Germline CDR1 and CDR2: MGHRA and YSYEKL. CDR3 DNA: TGCGCCAGCAGCCAAGGTCAAGGGGTGGGTGGCTACACCTTC. It specifies CASSQGQGVGGYTF.

In the case of this clone: Mismatch with germline at one junction end may stem from a read error. The chain combines TRBV7-9 with TRBJ2-7, with 9 bases matching TRBD1. This CDR3 is built from 14 residues. Germline V gene data show CDR1 as SEHNR and CDR2 as FQNEAQ (reference sequence). The CDR3, as DNA: TGTTCCAGCAGCGACGGACAGGGGTCGTACGAGCAGTACTTC. This translates into CSSSDGQGSYEQYF.

This chain links TRBV7-3 with TRBJ1-1; D uncertain. From germline, CDR1 is SGHTA and CDR2 FQGTGA. This CDR3 is 15 amino acids long. Trimming removed 2 bases from V and 0 bases from J, with 10 bases in between. CDR3 sequence (DNA): TGTGCCAGCAGCTTAGGGTCAGGATTGAACACTGAAGCTTTCTTT. Translating gives CASSLGSGLNTEAFF.

The chain has TRBV25-1 and TRBJ1-1; D remains unclear. The V gene's germline CDR1 is MGHDK and CDR2 SYGVNS. This CDR3 has 12 amino acids. The V end was cut by 5 bases, the J end by 10 bases, with 14 bases between. The chain's CDR3 is CASSRRLLRAFF. The CDR3 bases are TGTGCCAGCAGTCGGAGACTTCTCCGAGCTTTCTTT.

The rearrangement uses TRBV28 and TRBJ1-1, with D hard to call. The CDR3 covers 12 residues. Germline V lookup: CDR1 MDHEN, CDR2 SYDVKM. The V gene lost 6 bases and the J gene lost 1 base, with 6 bases spanning the gap. CDR3 in amino acids: CASSQWNTEAFF. The CDR3 bases are TGTGCCAGCAGCCAATGGAACACTGAAGCTTTCTTT.

This chain connects TRBV5-1 to TRBJ2-1; 9 bases agree with TRBD2. Germline-derived CDR1 and CDR2 are SGHRS and YFSETQ. V gave up 3 bases and J gave up 2 bases; unmatched junction bases: 12. This CDR3 has 18 residues. CDR3 residues: CASSSLFGSGGAYNEQFF. As DNA, the CDR3 is TGCGCCAGCAGCTCCCTATTTGGTAGCGGGGGTGCCTACAATGAGCAGTTCTTC.

The sample holds a few counts of this clone. The J gene is TRBJ1-5, the V gene TRBV4-1; no firm D call. The germline gives CDR1 MGHRA, CDR2 YSYEKL. The CDR3 has 12 residues. The ends were cut back, 1 base at V and 9 bases at J, with 7 bases in the middle. CDR3 sequence: CASSQGGPPQHF. In DNA form, the CDR3 reads TGCGCCAGCAGCCAAGGCGGGCCGCCCCAGCATTTT.

This rearrangement joins TRBV7-3 to TRBJ2-5; D is unclear. Germline V gene lookup returns CDR1 SGHTA and CDR2 FQGTGA. V was shortened by 5 bases and J by 5 bases, with 12 bases between the two germline ends. This CDR3 is built from 13 residues. CDR3 amino acids: CASSPLLGETQYF. The CDR3 coding sequence is TGTGCCAGCAGCCCCCTGCTCGGGGAGACCCAGTACTTC.

This clone was counted a few times. The rearrangement joins TRBV7-9 to TRBJ2-7, with 7 bases aligning to TRBD1. The CDR3 is made up of 13 amino acids. The germline CDR1 and CDR2 sequences are SEHNR and FQNEAQ (reference sequence). The V segment lost 6 bases and the J segment 0 bases; nucleotides outside the gene matches: 2. CDR3 loop: CASSPGGSYEQYF. The CDR3 region has the DNA TGTGCCAGCAGTCCAGGGGGCTCCTACGAGCAGTACTTC.

The genes are TRBV4-1 and TRBJ2-7; D is undetermined. Trimming removed 4 bases at V and 4 bases at J, with 5 bases between. CDR1 and CDR2 (germline): MGHRA, YSYEKL. The CDR3 has 11 amino acids. CDR3 sequence reads: CASSPGYEQYF. The CDR3 coding sequence is TGCGCCAGCAGCCCAGGATACGAGCAGTACTTC.

This clone was observed a handful of times. This same CDR3 is encoded by further DNA sequences in the sample. CDR3 residues: CASSYGTGVNQPQHF. The CDR3, as DNA: TGTGCCAGCAGTTACGGGACAGGGGTGAATCAGCCCCAGCATTTT. The chain joins TRBV5-6 to TRBJ1-5; TRBD1 aligns across 10 bases. Trimming at V came to 5 bases and at J to 4 bases, leaving 6 bases not matched to a gene. Germline V CDR1 and CDR2: SGHDT, YYEEEE. The CDR3 loop spans 15 amino acids.

DNA for the CDR3: TGTGCCAGCAGTTCGACAGGGACCTATGGCTACACCTTC. This sequence encodes CASSSTGTYGYTF. The chain uses TRBV6-5 and TRBJ1-2; 7 bases agree with TRBD1. V dropped 4 bases and J dropped 4; count of bases not matched to a gene: 3. The CDR3 covers 13 residues. Germline CDR1 MNHEY, CDR2 SVGAGI.

The rearrangement uses TRBV18 and TRBJ1-2; 8 bases map to TRBD1. The CDR3 is made up of 14 amino acids. V shed 5 bases and J 4 bases; nucleotides not matched to a gene: 6. CDR1 and CDR2 (germline): KGHSH, LQKENI. CDR3 coding DNA: TGTGCCAGCTCATCCGGGACAGGTCCCTATGGCTACACCTTC. Protein product: CASSSGTGPYGYTF.

The J gene is TRBJ2-1, the V gene TRBV5-6; D gene uncertain. Germline CDR1 reads SGHDT; CDR2 reads YYEEEE. The length of the CDR3 is 14 residues. V gave up 0 bases and J gave up 8 bases, with 12 bases separating them. The CDR3 sequence: CASSLGLDGDEQFF. CDR3 bases: TGTGCCAGCAGCTTGGGTCTAGACGGTGATGAGCAGTTCTTC.

The chain couples TRBV2 to TRBJ1-5; D not certain. The V gene's germline CDR1 is SNHLY and CDR2 FYNNEI. The CDR3 spans 12 residues. V was clipped by 9 bases and J by 2 bases, with 8 bases between them. The CDR3 coding sequence is TGTGCCAGGGGAGAGGGCAATCAGCCCCAGCATTTT. Encoded protein: CARGEGNQPQHF. The whole variable domain, remainder taken from reference TRBV2 and TRBJ1-5, is EPEVTQTPSHQVTQMGQEVILRCVPISNHLYFYWYRQILGQKVEFLVSFYNNEISEKSEIFDDQFSVERPDGSNFTLKIRSTKLEDSAMYFCARGEGNQPQHFGDGTRLSIL.

J is TRBJ2-2 and V is TRBV6-1; the D gene is possibly TRBD2 (6 bases). V lost 6 bases to trimming and J lost 4 bases, with 12 bases between them. The germline gives CDR1 MNHNS, CDR2 SASEGT. The CDR3 covers 14 residues. Here the CDR3 reads CASRGGSLTGELFF. CDR3 DNA: TGTGCCAGCAGGGGGGGAAGTCTCACCGGGGAGCTGTTTTTT.

The rearrangement uses TRBV15 and TRBJ1-4, with 10 bases that match TRBD1. Trimming removed 7 bases from V and 5 bases from J; junction bases left unmatched: 1. The CDR3 length is 13 residues. The germline gives CDR1 LNHNV, CDR2 YYDKDF (reference sequence). The CDR3 nucleotides are TGTGCCACCACGGGACAGGGGAATGAAAAACTGTTTTTT. As protein: CATTGQGNEKLFF.

The chain recombines TRBV28 with TRBJ1-2; 7 bases fit TRBD1. The germline gives CDR1 MDHEN, CDR2 SYDVKM. This CDR3 has 11 amino acids. V lost 5 bases and J lost 11; bases outside the gene matches: 5. CDR3 in DNA: TGTGCCAGCAGTCAGAACAGGGGTTACACCTTC. Protein sequence: CASSQNRGYTF.

V usage is TRBV9 and J usage is TRBJ2-5, with TRBD2 matching 9 bases. The germline V gene encodes CDR1 SGDLS and CDR2 YYNGEE. The V segment lost 2 bases and the J segment 5 bases; nucleotides outside the gene matches: 10. CDR3 length: 16 amino acids. The CDR3 nucleotides read TGTGCCAGCAGCGTGCGGGGGGGGATAGGAGGGGAGACCCAGTACTTC. Amino acids: CASSVRGGIGGETQYF.